This T cell receptor (beta chain) was recorded in a study of blood T cell repertoires in COVID-19. Looking at the study overall: Specimens from acute and convalescent COVID-19 originated in the United States, Italy and Spain. The cDNA or gDNA used as material had been derived from T cells, B-cell-depleted T cells, or PBMCs.

How the authors handled the data: The authors estimated nucleated cell counts from reference gene primer amplification. Method: immunoSEQ multiplex PCR; TCRdb's copy keeps in-frame clones and lacks some. V and J calls and clone size follow that table, whereas D and trimming were derived from the DNA. This table holds about 60,000 clones, approximately 90% found once. Unmatched junction bases numbered 10, after V lost 5 bases and J lost 5 bases. Germline V gives CDR1 MNHEY, CDR2 SVGEGT. CDR3 length: 15 residues. The chain joins TRBV6-2 or TRBV6-3 to TRBJ2-7; 9 nucleotides align to TRBD1. Sequencing input: peripheral blood. This receptor was taken from a human donor with active COVID-19. The donor label of this sample is uncertain. The CDR3, as DNA: TGTGCCAGCAGTACCTACGGGACAGGGAGGAACGAGCAGTACTTC. Translation: CASSTYGTGRNEQYF.